Listed below are T cell receptor beta chains from one sample, sequenced in a study of shared T cell receptors in the human thymus. Assay: immunoSEQ multiplex PCR; the TCRdb copy retains only in-frame clones and omits some. Among about 660,000 clones listed, 70% to 90% were seen once. The sample also formed part of further work on human thymus T cells.

Sequenced sample: thymocytes. These receptors originate from a boy under two years old with a congenital heart defect. CDR3s include the opening cysteine and the closing phenylalanine or tryptophan. The order of the fields is J gene, V gene, CDR3 protein.

TRBJ2-7	TRBV28	CASSLGLAGGTLREQYF
TRBJ2-3	TRBV7-2	CASSLLAGGSTDTQYF
TRBJ2-5	TRBV5-1	CASSLGGRGETQYF
TRBJ1-3	TRBV5-6	CASSLFAEGNTIYF
TRBJ2-2	TRBV9	CASSVATEGVSTGELFF
TRBJ1-4	TRBV6-1	CASSENGDGRQGGEKLFF
TRBJ2-7	TRBV7-2	CASSLVGSSGDSYEQYF
TRBJ2-3	TRBV5-1	CASSPGTSGRPKDTQYF
TRBJ2-5	TRBV2	CASSEFSPAGWETQYF
TRBJ2-7	TRBV7-9	CASSLGGRQYF
TRBJ2-1	TRBV7-9	CASNFRDRAYNEQFF
TRBJ2-1	TRBV19	CASSMRGRSLNEQFF
TRBJ1-2	TRBV5-4	CASSFGQYGYTF
TRBJ1-2	TRBV27	CASSNGDGGSNYGYTF
TRBJ2-5	TRBV4-2	CASSQGGGRETQYF
TRBJ2-5	TRBV14	CASSPRSSGRETQYF
TRBJ2-5	TRBV6-5	CASGPGLAGQETQYF
TRBJ2-3	TRBV11-3	CASSTIGSQGKDTQYF
TRBJ2-4	TRBV25-1	CASSEYGTGVGAKNIQYF
TRBJ2-5	TRBV19	CASSMVLIAGVRQTQYF
TRBJ2-5	TRBV5-6	CASSLTSVETQYF
TRBJ2-1	TRBV7-2	CASSFFSSSYNEQFF
TRBJ1-2	TRBV29-1	CSVEPGQFYGYTF
TRBJ2-7	TRBV27	CASRPGGQDYEQYF
TRBJ2-3	TRBV10-1	CARRQQRGSTDTQYF
TRBJ2-4	TRBV7-2	CASSRLAKNIQYF
TRBJ2-2	TRBV4-3	CASSQGRKPPNTGELFF
TRBJ1-3	TRBV12-5	CASGLAPGSSGNTIYF